The T cell receptor (beta chain) described here comes from a study of shared T cell receptors in the human thymus. TCRdb's copy holds only in-frame clones and misses some; the assay was immunoSEQ multiplex PCR. The table includes about 400,000 clones, about 95% detected once. The CDR3 has 15 residues. Germline V gene lookup returns CDR1 MNHEY and CDR2 SVGAGI. The germline V and J ends were trimmed by 7 bases and 6 bases, with 21 bases remaining between them. The sample comprised thymocytes. The rearrangement joins TRBV6-5 to TRBJ2-5; possible D gene TRBD2, 6 bases. The sequence derives from a human donor. The DNA of the CDR3 is TGTGCCAGCACCCCCCTACCCGGCGGGATGAAGACCCAGTACTTC. It is translated as CASTPLPGGMKTQYF.